A selection of T cell receptor beta chains follows, all from one sample in a study of T cell changes during pregnancy in multiple sclerosis. TCRdb's copy holds only in-frame clones and misses some; the assay was immunoSEQ multiplex PCR. The sample yields 60,000 to 75,000 clones, roughly 92% seen once. Sequenced material: peripheral blood, taken in the second trimester of pregnancy. These receptors all come from a female donor with multiple sclerosis, enrolled in a pregnancy study. Both conserved end residues are trimmed from each CDR3.

CDR3: ASSLIRPGGSWNSPLH; J: TRBJ1-6; V: TRBV11-1
CDR3: ASSPSPLRDYSYEQY; J: TRBJ2-7; V: TRBV7-9
CDR3: AWSVQGNTEAF; J: TRBJ1-1; V: TRBV30
CDR3: ASSLRQGAGNTEAF; J: TRBJ1-1; V: TRBV7-9
CDR3: ASSLDPADGGYEQF; J: TRBJ2-1; V: TRBV11-3
CDR3: ASSLKSGGSSYNEQF; J: TRBJ2-1; V: TRBV5-8
CDR3: AWSVLGRGHTDTQY; J: TRBJ2-3; V: TRBV30
CDR3: ASSRKQGVGGYT; J: TRBJ1-2; V: TRBV6-5
CDR3: ASRSGGRYEQY; J: TRBJ2-7; V: TRBV2
CDR3: SISGQGVTDTQY; J: TRBJ2-3; V: TRBV29-1
CDR3: ASSINGQANSNQPQH; J: TRBJ1-5; V: TRBV19
CDR3: ATAPGGSGSYEQY; J: TRBJ2-7; V: TRBV6-1
CDR3: ASSLGPREQY; J: TRBJ2-7; V: TRBV11-3
CDR3: ASSLYPGTHYEQY; J: TRBJ2-7; V: TRBV27
CDR3: ASSLNRGVGGYT; J: TRBJ1-2; V: TRBV28
CDR3: ASRDIAGENIQY; J: TRBJ2-4; V: TRBV12-2
CDR3: ASSLAWEETQY; J: TRBJ2-5; V: TRBV7-9
CDR3: ASSRDRDTEAF; J: TRBJ1-1; V: TRBV11-3
CDR3: ASSSGTGAAVRAF; J: TRBJ1-1; V: TRBV19
CDR3: ASSLIGTEAF; J: TRBJ1-1; V: TRBV7-9
CDR3: ASSDSSNEQF; J: TRBJ2-1; V: TRBV6-4
CDR3: ATSRAQGAFNSPLH; J: TRBJ1-6; V: TRBV15
CDR3: ASSGPSWRGHEQY; J: TRBJ2-7; V: TRBV6-1
CDR3: ASSTGFPDTQY; J: TRBJ2-3; V: TRBV6-1
CDR3: ASSPWGTATYEQY; J: TRBJ2-7; V: TRBV6-5
CDR3: ATSRAPSDGGGYT; J: TRBJ1-2; V: TRBV15
CDR3: ASSHRLTQETQY; J: TRBJ2-5; V: TRBV5-4
CDR3: RPTSARFYEQY; J: TRBJ2-7; V: TRBV29-1
CDR3: AWSLGTGENYGYT; J: TRBJ1-2; V: TRBV30
CDR3: ASRQGPNYEQY; J: .; V: TRBV2
CDR3: ASSPTSDEQF; J: TRBJ2-1; V: TRBV7-3
CDR3: ASSGGDRDSTEAF; J: TRBJ1-1; V: TRBV5-1
CDR3: ASSISGLPYNEQF; J: TRBJ2-1; V: TRBV6-1
CDR3: ASSLRFGTSGRALNEQF; J: TRBJ2-1; V: TRBV7-6
CDR3: SVAREGTEAF; J: TRBJ1-1; V: TRBV29-1
CDR3: ASSLRSGEY; J: TRBJ2-3; V: TRBV5-7
CDR3: ASSSGQGVGNTIY; J: TRBJ1-3; V: TRBV5-6
CDR3: ASSRGALETQY; J: TRBJ2-5; V: TRBV27
CDR3: ASSSGGASNEQF; J: TRBJ2-1; V: TRBV6-4
CDR3: ASSLLSGESSYEQY; J: TRBJ2-7; V: TRBV7-8
CDR3: ASSLVLETQY; J: TRBJ2-5; V: TRBV11-2
CDR3: ASSEVAAARETQY; J: TRBJ2-5; V: TRBV6-1
CDR3: ASRLTGWDTEAF; J: TRBJ1-1; V: TRBV27
CDR3: ASSLWTSAYNEQF; J: TRBJ2-1; V: TRBV7-3
CDR3: ASKDSSSSYEQY; J: TRBJ2-7; V: TRBV6-6
CDR3: ASRGLAGHPGIRETQY; J: TRBJ2-5; V: TRBV25-1
CDR3: ASSVAASGNYEQY; J: TRBJ2-7; V: TRBV9
CDR3: ASSIDRQETQY; J: TRBJ2-5; V: TRBV2
CDR3: ASSLLAGGIDTQY; J: TRBJ2-3; V: TRBV19
CDR3: ASSAQSTDTQY; J: TRBJ2-3; V: TRBV7-9
CDR3: ASSLSGSFYEQY; J: TRBJ2-7; V: TRBV27
CDR3: ASSYLKEGTRTDTQY; J: TRBJ2-3; V: TRBV9
CDR3: ASSLRSSGQGHNEQF; J: TRBJ2-1; V: TRBV7-9
CDR3: ALEVAGQETQY; J: TRBJ2-5; V: TRBV30
CDR3: ASSPPGTGELF; J: TRBJ2-2; V: TRBV18